These T cell receptor beta chains were read from a single sample in a study of cytomegalovirus exposure and HLA in healthy donors. This table comes from immunoSEQ multiplex PCR, and its TCRdb copy is limited to in-frame clones, with some not included. This table has about 120,000 clones, 60% to 85% appearing once. Source material: PBMCs. The receptors stem from a female donor in good health and CMV-seronegative. CDR3s include the opening cysteine and the closing phenylalanine or tryptophan. A D gene is named only where the DNA matches it firmly. Size tells how often a clone was seen (once, few, many) or the class of an expanded clone, and some rows leave it out.

>NA|15|TRBJ1-2|TRBV28|TRBD1
TGTGCCAGCAGTCTAGACAGGGGGCGCGTCTATGGCTACACCTTC
CASSLDRGRVYGYTF
>once|14|TRBJ1-3|TRBV30|NA
TGTGCCTGGAGTGTGGGAGACTCTGGAAACACCATATATTTT
CAWSVGDSGNTIYF
>few|14|TRBJ2-3|TRBV6-4|TRBD2
TGTGCCAGCAGGACTAGCGGGGGCACAGATACGCAGTATTTT
CASRTSGGTDTQYF
>NA|13|TRBJ2-1|TRBV19|TRBD2
TGTGCCAGTCCACGGGACTACAACAATGAGCAGTTCTTC
CASPRDYNNEQFF
>NA|16|TRBJ2-7|TRBV2|TRBD1
TGTGCCAGCAGTGCGACCCGGACAGGGTTCAATCGCGAGCAGTACTTC
CASSATRTGFNREQYF
>NA|13|TRBJ1-6|TRBV25-1|NA
TGTGCCAGCAGTTACCCAGATAATTCACCCCTCCACTTT
CASSYPDNSPLHF
>NA|13|TRBJ2-3|TRBV6-1|NA
TGTGCCAGCAGCCGACCAGGGGCAGATACGCAGTATTTT
CASSRPGADTQYF
>NA|16|TRBJ2-3|TRBV6-6|TRBD2
TGTGCCAGCAGTTACTCGAGCGGGAGTAGGACAGATACGCAGTATTTT
CASSYSSGSRTDTQYF
>NA|13|TRBJ2-5|TRBV7-7|NA
TGTGCTAGCAGCTTCGGGACTCGGGAGACCCAGTACTTC
CASSFGTRETQYF
>NA|16|TRBJ2-2|TRBV30|NA
TGTGCCTGGAAACCTTACGGGGTGTGGAACACCGGGGAGCTGTTTTTT
CAWKPYGVWNTGELFF
>NA|17|TRBJ2-1|TRBV27|TRBD2
TGTGCCAGCAGTCCTACTACCGGGACTAGGAAATACAATGAGCAGTTCTTC
CASSPTTGTRKYNEQFF
>once|13|TRBJ2-2|TRBV11-2|NA
TGTGCCAGCAGCTTTACGAACACCGGGGAGCTGTTTTTT
CASSFTNTGELFF
>NA|15|TRBJ2-7|TRBV7-9|TRBD2
TGTGCCAGCAGCTGGCTAGCGGGAGGGCCCAGCGAGCAGTACTTC
CASSWLAGGPSEQYF
>NA|16|TRBJ1-2|TRBV25-1|TRBD1
TGTGCCAGCAGTGAAATAGGGACAGGGGAAGGGGATGGCTACACCTTC
CASSEIGTGEGDGYTF
>once|13|TRBJ2-5|TRBV7-2|NA
TGTGCCAGCAGCTTTTCGGTCGGAGAGACCCAGTACTTC
CASSFSVGETQYF
>NA|13|TRBJ2-7|TRBV6-1|NA
TGTGCCAGCAGCTTCGGACAGTTATACGAGCAGTACTTC
CASSFGQLYEQYF
>NA|16|TRBJ1-5|TRBV15|TRBD1
TGTGCCACCAGCAGAGATCTTTTCAGGGGGACACAGCCCCAGCATTTT
CATSRDLFRGTQPQHF
>NA|18|TRBJ2-1|TRBV10-1|TRBD2
TGCGCCAGCAGTGTCGGGACTAGCGGGGGAGGACCCTACAATGAGCAGTTCTTC
CASSVGTSGGGPYNEQFF
>few|14|TRBJ1-2|TRBV11-2|NA
TGTGCCAGCAGCTTCATGTGGGTGGGCGAGGGCTACACCTTC
CASSFMWVGEGYTF
>few|14|TRBJ1-6|TRBV30|NA
TGTGCCTTCGGGGGGGTTACCCGTAATTCACCCCTCCACTTT
CAFGGVTRNSPLHF
>NA|15|TRBJ1-6|TRBV19|NA
TGTGCCAGTAAACGTGATGGGGGCGATAATTCACCCCTCCACTTT
CASKRDGGDNSPLHF
>NA|14|TRBJ1-6|TRBV6-5|TRBD1
TGTGCCAGCAGCAGGGGACAGGGAGGATCACCCCTCCACTTT
CASSRGQGGSPLHF
>once|14|TRBJ2-7|TRBV5-6|NA
TGTGCCAGCAGCTTGGGGTTTGGGCCGCGCGAGCAGTACTTC
CASSLGFGPREQYF
>few|16|TRBJ2-5|TRBV7-2|TRBD2
TGTGCCAGCAGCCCATATAATAGCGGGAAGGGTGTGACCCAGTACTTC
CASSPYNSGKGVTQYF
>NA|17|TRBJ1-5|TRBV19|TRBD1
TGTGCCAGTAGAGGGGGAACCGGGACAGGGGCTGGCCAGCCCCAGCATTTT
CASRGGTGTGAGQPQHF
>NA|14|TRBJ1-1|TRBV6-1|NA
TGTGCCAGCAAAAGAAACAGGGTGAACACTGAAGCTTTCTTT
CASKRNRVNTEAFF
>few|15|TRBJ1-3|TRBV6-1|NA
TGTGCCAGCAGTGATGGGCTAAGCTCTGGAAACACCATATATTTT
CASSDGLSSGNTIYF
>NA|14|TRBJ2-5|TRBV28|TRBD1
TGTGCCAGCAGTTTAGGGACAGGGTGGGAGACCCAGTACTTC
CASSLGTGWETQYF
>few|18|TRBJ2-5|TRBV7-3|TRBD2
TGTGCCAGCAGCTTAAAGAGGTCTCGAGCGGGAGAGGCAGAGACCCAGTACTTC
CASSLKRSRAGEAETQYF
>NA|13|TRBJ1-1|TRBV30|NA
TGTGCCTGGAGTGTAAGCCAGAACACTGAAGCTTTCTTT
CAWSVSQNTEAFF
>NA|17|TRBJ2-6|TRBV7-3|TRBD1
TGTGCCAGCAGCGCACAGGGGCGTAACTCTGGGGCCAACGTCCTGACTTTC
CASSAQGRNSGANVLTF
>NA|15|TRBJ1-6|TRBV7-3|NA
TGTGCCAGCAGCTTATCCAGCGGCTATAATTCACCCCTCCACTTT
CASSLSSGYNSPLHF
>NA|17|TRBJ2-3|TRBV14|TRBD1
TGTGCCAGCAGCCATACGACAGGGCGCCGATCCACAGATACGCAGTATTTT
CASSHTTGRRSTDTQYF
>NA|17|TRBJ2-1|TRBV14|TRBD2
TGTGCCAGCAGCCAAGATTGGGCCGGGGGGGCGGATTTTGAGCAGTTCTTC
CASSQDWAGGADFEQFF
>few|14|TRBJ2-3|TRBV11-2|TRBD2
TGTGCCAGCAGCCCCTCTCGGGGGGCAGATACGCAGTATTTT
CASSPSRGADTQYF
>once|16|TRBJ2-3|TRBV27|TRBD2
TGTGCCAGCAGTCCCGGGACTAGCGTTAGCACAGATACGCAGTATTTT
CASSPGTSVSTDTQYF
>once|19|TRBJ1-5|TRBV15|TRBD1
TGTGCCACCAGCAGACCCCTAGGAGGAACAGGGGGCTCCGGGTCGCCCCAGCATTTT
CATSRPLGGTGGSGSPQHF
>few|16|TRBJ2-1|TRBV4-1|NA
TGCGCCAGCAGCCGAGAAGAAGAGGGAAGGTACAATGAGCAGTTCTTC
CASSREEEGRYNEQFF
>NA|13|TRBJ1-2|TRBV9|TRBD1
TGTGCCAGCAGCGTTAGGACAGGGGATGGCTACACCTTC
CASSVRTGDGYTF